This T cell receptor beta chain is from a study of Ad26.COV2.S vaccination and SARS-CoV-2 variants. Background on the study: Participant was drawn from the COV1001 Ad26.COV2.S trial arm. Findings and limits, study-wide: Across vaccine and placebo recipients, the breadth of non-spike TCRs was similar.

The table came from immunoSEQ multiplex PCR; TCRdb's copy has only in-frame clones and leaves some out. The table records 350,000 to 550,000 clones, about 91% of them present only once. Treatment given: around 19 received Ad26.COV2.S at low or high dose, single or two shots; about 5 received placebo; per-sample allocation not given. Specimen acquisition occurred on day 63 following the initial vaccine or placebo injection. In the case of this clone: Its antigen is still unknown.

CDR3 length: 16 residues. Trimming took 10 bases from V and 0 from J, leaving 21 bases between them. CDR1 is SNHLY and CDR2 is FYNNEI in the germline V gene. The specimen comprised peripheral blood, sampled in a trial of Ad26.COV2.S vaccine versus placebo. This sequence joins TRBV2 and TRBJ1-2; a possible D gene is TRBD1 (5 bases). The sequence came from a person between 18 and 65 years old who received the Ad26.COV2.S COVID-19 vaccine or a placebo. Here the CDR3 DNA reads TGTGCCACCCAAGAGGGGCCAGCCAACCCTAACTATGGCTACACCTTC. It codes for CATQEGPANPNYGYTF.